What follows describes a single T cell receptor beta chain. The antigen is undetermined. PCR primers comprised 60 Vbeta and 13 Jbeta primers. The protocol was immunoSEQ multiplex PCR, while the TCRdb copy is restricted to in-frame clones and leaves out a portion. Among some 200,000 clones listed, 82% were seen once. Germline CDR1 is SGHDT and CDR2 is YYEEEE. The CDR3 is made up of 12 amino acids. With 4 bases removed from V and 7 bases from J, the gap between germline ends came to 10 bases. The data are from a study of cytomegalovirus exposure and HLA in healthy donors. Overall study results and limits: In a later analysis, V- and J-gene trimming of beta chains associated with a DCLRE1C missense variant, replicated independently.

Sequencing was done on a sample of PBMCs. The V gene is TRBV5-6, the J gene TRBJ2-3; no reliable D call. The sequence derives from a woman aged 18-29 years in good health and CMV-seronegative. CDR3: CASSALDNTQYF. CDR3 nucleotide sequence: TGTGCCAGCAGCGCCCTCGACAATACGCAGTATTTT.